Listed below are T cell receptor beta chains from one sample, sequenced in a study of spatial heterogeneity in lung cancer. TCRdb called the 5' RACE reads again in MiXCR, with one record for every CDR3 protein. Among 12,000 to 15,000 distinct CDR3 sequences, roughly 6.6% were seen once, and the ten largest hold approximately 8.7%. The starting material was lung tumor tissue, obtained at surgery. Source of these receptors: a male donor with early-stage non-small cell lung cancer. Each CDR3 is given with its conserved first and last residue. D genes are given only for firm matches. The size entry is marked missing in some rows and otherwise reads once, few, many or a size class.

J | V | size | D | DNA | CDR3
TRBJ1-2 | TRBV7-2 | - | - | TGTGCCAGCAGCTTAGTAGGGGGAGGAAGCTATGGCTACACCTTC | CASSLVGGGSYGYTF
TRBJ2-3 | TRBV7-2 | - | - | TGTGCCAGCAGCTGGGGATCGCAGTATTTT | CASSWGSQYF
TRBJ2-1 | TRBV11-2 | medium-sized | - | TGTGCCAGCAGCCTAGTAGGGTTCACCTCCTACAATGAGCAGTTCTTC | CASSLVGFTSYNEQFF
TRBJ2-3 | TRBV7-2 | many | - | TGTGCCAGCAGCTTCGGTGGGGGCGATACGCAGTATTTT | CASSFGGGDTQYF
TRBJ1-5 | TRBV6-5 | many | - | TGTGCCAGCAGTTACTCGGGAGCCAATCAGCCCCAGCATTTT | CASSYSGANQPQHF
TRBJ2-3 | TRBV6-6 | - | TRBD1 | TGTGCCAGCAGCAAAGGGACAGGGAGCACAGATACGCAGTATTTT | CASSKGTGSTDTQYF
TRBJ1-2 | TRBV6-5 | - | - | TGTGCCAGCAGGGGGGGGGCGAGAATCTATGGCTACACCTTC | CASRGGARIYGYTF
TRBJ1-2 | TRBV5-6 | few | TRBD1 | TGTGCCAGCAGCCAACCGGGACAGGGGTTTAATGGCTACACCTTC | CASSQPGQGFNGYTF
TRBJ2-1 | TRBV5-1 | many | TRBD1 | TGCGCCAGCAGCTTAGGACAGGGGGCAAATGAGCAGTTCTTC | CASSLGQGANEQFF
TRBJ1-1 | TRBV2 | many | - | TGTGCCAGCAGTGACCCGGGTTACACTGAAGCTTTCTTT | CASSDPGYTEAFF
TRBJ2-1 | TRBV5-4 | many | - | TGTGCCAGCAGCCCCAACTTGGGGTGGGGGGATGAGCAGTTCTTC | CASSPNLGWGDEQFF
TRBJ1-2 | TRBV5-1 | few | TRBD1 | TGCGCCAGCAGCCCGACCGGGACAGGGGTTGACTATGGCTACACCTTC | CASSPTGTGVDYGYTF
TRBJ2-3 | TRBV6-5 | few | - | TGTGCCAGCAGCCCTAGGACACACCTTAGCACAGATACGCAGTATTTT | CASSPRTHLSTDTQYF
TRBJ2-3 | TRBV30 | many | - | TGTGCCTGGAGTAGAGGACAGTGCACAGATACGCAGTATTTT | CAWSRGQCTDTQYF
TRBJ1-1 | TRBV7-9 | - | - | TGTGCCAGCAGCCCGGACGGATGTAACACTGAAGCTTTCTTT | CASSPDGCNTEAFF
TRBJ1-1 | TRBV5-6 | many | - | TGTGCCAGCAGCTTGGTACACCTGAACACTGAAGCTTTCTTT | CASSLVHLNTEAFF
TRBJ2-1 | TRBV3-1 | - | - | TGTGCCAGCAGCCAGGCATATGAGCAGTTCTTC | CASSQAYEQFF
TRBJ2-3 | TRBV20-1 | few | - | TGCAGTGCTGGGCAGGGGCTAGGCACAGATACGCAGTATTTT | CSAGQGLGTDTQYF
TRBJ1-2 | TRBV6-5 | many | - | TGTGCCAGCAGTTCTCAGGGTGTGGTGGGAGGCTACACCTTC | CASSSQGVVGGYTF
TRBJ1-1 | TRBV27 | many | TRBD1 | TGTGCCAGCAGTTTTGGACAGGAGAACACTGAAGCTTTCTTT | CASSFGQENTEAFF
TRBJ1-5 | TRBV6-1 | many | TRBD1 | TGTGCCAGCAGTGACCGGGACAGGGGGCTTCAGCCCCAGCATTTT | CASSDRDRGLQPQHF
TRBJ2-3 | TRBV5-1 | many | - | TGCGCCAGCAGCTTGGTGGTGCAGGGGAAGACGGGCAATACGCAGTATTTT | CASSLVVQGKTGNTQYF
TRBJ2-1 | TRBV4-1 | once | - | TGCGCCAGCAGCCGGGGAGCGGGCGCAAACAATGAGCAGTTCTTC | CASSRGAGANNEQFF
TRBJ1-2 | TRBV6-2/TRBV6-3 | few | - | TGTGCCAGCAGTTTCGGGACTTCCCTCAACTATGGCTACACCTTC | CASSFGTSLNYGYTF
TRBJ2-5 | TRBV29-1 | many | - | TGCAGCGTTATCAACCAAGAGACCCAGTACTTC | CSVINQETQYF
TRBJ1-1 | TRBV10-2 | many | - | TGCGCCAGCAGTGTTCAGAACACTGAAGCTTTCTTT | CASSVQNTEAFF
TRBJ1-6 | TRBV3-1 | many | - | TGTGCCAGCAGCCAAGTTCCGGGCGCTTATAATTCACCCCTCCACTTT | CASSQVPGAYNSPLHF